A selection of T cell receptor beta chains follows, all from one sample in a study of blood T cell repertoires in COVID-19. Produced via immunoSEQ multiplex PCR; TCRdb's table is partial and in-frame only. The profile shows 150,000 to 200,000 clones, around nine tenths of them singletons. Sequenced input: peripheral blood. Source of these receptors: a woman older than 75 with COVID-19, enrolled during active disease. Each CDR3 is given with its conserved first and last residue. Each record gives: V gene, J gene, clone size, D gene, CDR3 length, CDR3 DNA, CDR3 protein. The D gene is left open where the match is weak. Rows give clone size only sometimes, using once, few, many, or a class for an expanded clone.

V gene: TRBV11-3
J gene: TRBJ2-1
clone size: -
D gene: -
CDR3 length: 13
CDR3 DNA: TGTGCCAGCAGCGGGGGCTCGAACAATGAGCAGTTCTTC
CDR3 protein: CASSGGSNNEQFF

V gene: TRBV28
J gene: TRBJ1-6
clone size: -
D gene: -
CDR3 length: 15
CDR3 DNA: TGTGCCAGCAGTTTTACCAGCTCCTATAATTCACCCCTCCACTTT
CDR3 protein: CASSFTSSYNSPLHF

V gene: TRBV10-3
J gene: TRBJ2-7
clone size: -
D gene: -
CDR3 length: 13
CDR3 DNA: TGTGCCACTGGGCAGGGAAGTGCGTACGAGCAGTACTTC
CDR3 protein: CATGQGSAYEQYF

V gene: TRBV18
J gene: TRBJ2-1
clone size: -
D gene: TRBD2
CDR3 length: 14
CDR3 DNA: TGTGCCAGCTCACCTCTAGCGGGAGACAATGAGCAGTTCTTC
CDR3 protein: CASSPLAGDNEQFF

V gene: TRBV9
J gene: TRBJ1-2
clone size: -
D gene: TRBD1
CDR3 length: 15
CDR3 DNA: TGTGCCAGCAGCGTAGAGGGACAGGGGGCCTATGGCTACACCTTC
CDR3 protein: CASSVEGQGAYGYTF

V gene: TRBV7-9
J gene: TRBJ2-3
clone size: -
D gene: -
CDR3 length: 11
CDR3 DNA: TGTGCCAGCAGCGGAGCAGATACGCAGTATTTT
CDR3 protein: CASSGADTQYF

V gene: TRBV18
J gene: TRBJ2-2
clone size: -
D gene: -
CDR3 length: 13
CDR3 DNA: TGTGCCAGCTCCCCTTCCCTAACCGGGGAGCTGTTTTTT
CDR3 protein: CASSPSLTGELFF

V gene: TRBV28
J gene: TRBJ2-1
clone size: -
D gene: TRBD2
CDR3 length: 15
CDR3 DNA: TGTGCCAGCAGGGCGGGAGGTGACCTCTACAATGAGCAGTTCTTC
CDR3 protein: CASRAGGDLYNEQFF

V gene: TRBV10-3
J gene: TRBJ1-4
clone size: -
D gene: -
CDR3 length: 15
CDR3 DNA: TGTGCCATCAGTGAGTCAGGGGCCTCTAATGAAAAACTGTTTTTT
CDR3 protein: CAISESGASNEKLFF

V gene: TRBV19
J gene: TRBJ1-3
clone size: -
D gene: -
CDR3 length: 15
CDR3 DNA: TGTGCCAGTAGTCTACATACAGGCTCTGGAAACACCATATATTTT
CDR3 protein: CASSLHTGSGNTIYF

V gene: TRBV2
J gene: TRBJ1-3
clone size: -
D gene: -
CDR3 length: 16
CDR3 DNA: TGTGCCAGCAGTCAGGACAGTTTTTTAACTGGAAACACCATATATTTT
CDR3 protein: CASSQDSFLTGNTIYF

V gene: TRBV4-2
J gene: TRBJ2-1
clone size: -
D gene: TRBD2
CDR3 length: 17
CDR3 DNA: TGTGCCAGCAGCCTAACTAGCGCCCCTGGTTCCTACAATGAGCAGTTCTTC
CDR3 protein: CASSLTSAPGSYNEQFF

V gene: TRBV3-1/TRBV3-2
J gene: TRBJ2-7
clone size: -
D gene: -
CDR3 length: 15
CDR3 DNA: TGTGCCAGCAGCCAAGATGTGAGGGAGTTCTACGAGCAGTACTTC
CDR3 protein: CASSQDVREFYEQYF

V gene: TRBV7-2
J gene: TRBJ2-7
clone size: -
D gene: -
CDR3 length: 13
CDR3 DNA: TGTGCCAGCAGCCTAGATGGAGGCTACGAGCAGTACTTC
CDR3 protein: CASSLDGGYEQYF

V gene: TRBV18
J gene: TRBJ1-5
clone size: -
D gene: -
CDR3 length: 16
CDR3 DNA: TGTGCCAGCTCACCAGCTATCCCATCCAGCAATCAGCCCCAGCATTTT
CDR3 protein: CASSPAIPSSNQPQHF

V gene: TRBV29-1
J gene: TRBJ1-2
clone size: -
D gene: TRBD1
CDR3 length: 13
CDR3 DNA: TGCAGCGTTGTGGCAGGGGGCCTCTATGGCTACACCTTC
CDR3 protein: CSVVAGGLYGYTF

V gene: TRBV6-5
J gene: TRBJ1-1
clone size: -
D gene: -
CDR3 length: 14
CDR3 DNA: TGTGCCAGCACGGCCACCTACTACAACACTGAAGCTTTCTTT
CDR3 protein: CASTATYYNTEAFF

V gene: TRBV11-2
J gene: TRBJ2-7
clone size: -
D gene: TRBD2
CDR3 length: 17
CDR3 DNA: TGTGCCAGCAGCCTCAACCCACTAGCGGGAGGCTCCTACGAGCAGTACTTC
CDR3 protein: CASSLNPLAGGSYEQYF

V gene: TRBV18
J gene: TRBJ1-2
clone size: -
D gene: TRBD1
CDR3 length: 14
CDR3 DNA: TGTGCCAGCCTTTTTGGACAGGGAAACTATGGCTACACCTTC
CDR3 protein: CASLFGQGNYGYTF

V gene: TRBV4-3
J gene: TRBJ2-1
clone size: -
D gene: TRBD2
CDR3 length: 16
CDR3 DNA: TGCGCCAGCAGCCAAGATCTCCTAGCGGGATACAATGAGCAGTTCTTC
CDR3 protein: CASSQDLLAGYNEQFF

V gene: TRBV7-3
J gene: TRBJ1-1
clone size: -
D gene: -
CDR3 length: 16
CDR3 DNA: TGTGCCAGCAGCTTAGAGGCGGGAGTAATGAACACTGAAGCTTTCTTT
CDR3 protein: CASSLEAGVMNTEAFF

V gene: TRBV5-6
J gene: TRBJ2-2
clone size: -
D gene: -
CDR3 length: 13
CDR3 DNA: TGTGCCAGCAGCTGGCGGAGTACCGGGGAGCTGTTTTTT
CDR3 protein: CASSWRSTGELFF

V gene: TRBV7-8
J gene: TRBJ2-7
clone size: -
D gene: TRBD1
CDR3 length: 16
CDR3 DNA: TGTGCCAGCAGCCCAATCATGACAGGGGGTACCTACGAGCAGTACTTC
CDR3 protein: CASSPIMTGGTYEQYF

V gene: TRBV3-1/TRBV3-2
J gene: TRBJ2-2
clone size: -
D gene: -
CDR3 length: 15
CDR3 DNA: TGTGCCAGCAGCCAACGTAGCGGTAACACCGGGGAGCTGTTTTTT
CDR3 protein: CASSQRSGNTGELFF

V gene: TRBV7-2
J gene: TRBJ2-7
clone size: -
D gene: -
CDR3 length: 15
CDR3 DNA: TGTGCCAGCAGCTTATGGGGGACTTATAAATACGAGCAGTACTTC
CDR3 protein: CASSLWGTYKYEQYF

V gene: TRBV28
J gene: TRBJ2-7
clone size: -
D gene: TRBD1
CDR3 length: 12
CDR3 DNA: TGTGCCAGCAGGGTGGGACAGGGAGAGCAGTACTTC
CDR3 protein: CASRVGQGEQYF

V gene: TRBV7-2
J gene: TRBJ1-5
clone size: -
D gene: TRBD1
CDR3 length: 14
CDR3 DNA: TGTGCCAGCAGTCGGGGACAGGTCAATCAGCCCCAGCATTTT
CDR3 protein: CASSRGQVNQPQHF

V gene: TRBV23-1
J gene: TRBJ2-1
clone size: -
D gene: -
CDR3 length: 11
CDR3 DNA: TGCGCCAGCATCCGGGGGAATGAGCAGTTCTTC
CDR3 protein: CASIRGNEQFF

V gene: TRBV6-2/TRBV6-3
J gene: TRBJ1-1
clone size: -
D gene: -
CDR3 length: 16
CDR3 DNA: TGTGCCAGCAGCCTTTACGTAGGACTTTCGAACACTGAAGCTTTCTTT
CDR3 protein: CASSLYVGLSNTEAFF

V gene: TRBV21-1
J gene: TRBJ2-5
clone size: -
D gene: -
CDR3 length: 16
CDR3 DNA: TGTGCCAGCAGCAAAGGGACTAGCGGTCTTCAAGAGACCCAGTACTTC
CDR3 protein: CASSKGTSGLQETQYF

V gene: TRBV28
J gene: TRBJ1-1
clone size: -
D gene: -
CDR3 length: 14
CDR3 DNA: TGTGCCAGCAGTTTAGAGCGGCAGAACACTGAAGCTTTCTTT
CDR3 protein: CASSLERQNTEAFF

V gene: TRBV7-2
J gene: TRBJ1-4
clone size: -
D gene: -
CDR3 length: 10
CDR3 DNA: TGTGCCAGCAGCTTAGTAGTACTGTTTTTT
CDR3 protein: CASSLVVLFF

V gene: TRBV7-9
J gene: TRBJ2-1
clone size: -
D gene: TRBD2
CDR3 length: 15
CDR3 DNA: TGTGCCAGCAGCTTTATTCGGGAGGCCTACAATGAGCAGTTCTTC
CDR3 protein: CASSFIREAYNEQFF

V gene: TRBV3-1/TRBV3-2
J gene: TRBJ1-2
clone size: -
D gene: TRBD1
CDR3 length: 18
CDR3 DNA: TGTGCCAGCAGCCAAGATAGGTCAGGGGGCGCGTTAATCTATGGCTACACCTTC
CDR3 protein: CASSQDRSGGALIYGYTF

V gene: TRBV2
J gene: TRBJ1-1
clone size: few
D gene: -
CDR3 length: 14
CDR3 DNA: TGTGCCAGCAGTGATTGGGCGCCGTCCTCTGAAGCTTTCTTT
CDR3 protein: CASSDWAPSSEAFF

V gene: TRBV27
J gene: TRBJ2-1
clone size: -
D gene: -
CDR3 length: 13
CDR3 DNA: TGTGCCAGCAGTTTCCCCGGGTACAATGAGCAGTTCTTC
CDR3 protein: CASSFPGYNEQFF

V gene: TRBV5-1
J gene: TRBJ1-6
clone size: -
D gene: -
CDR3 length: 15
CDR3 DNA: TGCGCCAGCAGCTTGCAACAGAGTTATAATTCACCCCTCCACTTT
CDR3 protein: CASSLQQSYNSPLHF